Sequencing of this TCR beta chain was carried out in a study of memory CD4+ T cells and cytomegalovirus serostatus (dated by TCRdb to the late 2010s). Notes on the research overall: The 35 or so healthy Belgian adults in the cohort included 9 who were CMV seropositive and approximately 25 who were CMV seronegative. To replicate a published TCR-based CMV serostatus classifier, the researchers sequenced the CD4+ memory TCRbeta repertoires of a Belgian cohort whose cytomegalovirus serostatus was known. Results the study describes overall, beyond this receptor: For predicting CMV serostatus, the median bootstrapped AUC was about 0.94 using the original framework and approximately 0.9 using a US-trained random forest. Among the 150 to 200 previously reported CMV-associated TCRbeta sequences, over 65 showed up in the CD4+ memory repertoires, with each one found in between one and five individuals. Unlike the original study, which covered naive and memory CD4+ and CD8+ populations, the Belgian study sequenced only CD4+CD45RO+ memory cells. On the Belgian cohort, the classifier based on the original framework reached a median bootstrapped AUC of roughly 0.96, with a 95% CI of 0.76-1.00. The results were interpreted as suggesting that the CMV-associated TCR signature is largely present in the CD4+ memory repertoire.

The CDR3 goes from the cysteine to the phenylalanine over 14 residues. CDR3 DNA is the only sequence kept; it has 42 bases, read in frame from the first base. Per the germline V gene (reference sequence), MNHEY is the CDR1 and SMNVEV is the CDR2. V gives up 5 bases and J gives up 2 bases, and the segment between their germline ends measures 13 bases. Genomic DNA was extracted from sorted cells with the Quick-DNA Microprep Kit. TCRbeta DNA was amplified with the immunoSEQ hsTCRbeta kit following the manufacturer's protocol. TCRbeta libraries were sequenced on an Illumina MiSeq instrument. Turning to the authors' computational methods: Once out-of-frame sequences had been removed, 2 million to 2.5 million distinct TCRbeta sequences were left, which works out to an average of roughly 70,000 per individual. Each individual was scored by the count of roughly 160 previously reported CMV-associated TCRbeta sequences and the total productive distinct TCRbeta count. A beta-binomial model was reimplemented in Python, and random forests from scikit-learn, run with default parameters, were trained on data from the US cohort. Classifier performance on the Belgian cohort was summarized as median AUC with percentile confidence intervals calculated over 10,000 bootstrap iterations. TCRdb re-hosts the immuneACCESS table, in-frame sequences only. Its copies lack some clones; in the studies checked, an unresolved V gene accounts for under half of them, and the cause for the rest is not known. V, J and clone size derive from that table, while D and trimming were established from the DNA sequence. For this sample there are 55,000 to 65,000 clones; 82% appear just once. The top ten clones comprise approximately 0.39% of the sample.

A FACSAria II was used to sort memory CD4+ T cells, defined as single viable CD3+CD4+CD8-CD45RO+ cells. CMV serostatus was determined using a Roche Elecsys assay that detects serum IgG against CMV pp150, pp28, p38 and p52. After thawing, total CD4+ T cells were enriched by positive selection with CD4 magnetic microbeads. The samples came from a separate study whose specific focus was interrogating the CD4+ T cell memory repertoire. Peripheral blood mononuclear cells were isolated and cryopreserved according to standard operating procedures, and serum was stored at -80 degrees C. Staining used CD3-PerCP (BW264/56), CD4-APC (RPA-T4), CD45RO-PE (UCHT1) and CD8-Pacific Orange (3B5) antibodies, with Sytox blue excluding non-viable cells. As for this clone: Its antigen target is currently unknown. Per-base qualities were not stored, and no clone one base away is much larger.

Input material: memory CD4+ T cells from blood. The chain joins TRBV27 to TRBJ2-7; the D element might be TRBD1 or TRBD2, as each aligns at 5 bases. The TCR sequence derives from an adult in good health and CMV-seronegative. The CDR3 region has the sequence CASSLRGTAYEQYF. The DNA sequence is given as TGTGCCAGCAGTCTAAGAGGGACGGCCTACGAGCAGTACTTC.